This T cell receptor beta chain appears in the sequencing data of a study of molecular identifiers for immune sequencing clone quantification (dated 2018 in TCRdb). Concerning the study at large: For a replicate experiment, the RNA from either 20,000 or 100,000 naive CD8 T cells was divided into five aliquots, and four of those aliquots went on to sequencing. This methods study used CD8 T cells to benchmark TCR RNA copy counting and molecular-identifier clustering-based TCR repertoire sequencing (MIDCIRS). Overall study outcomes, separate from this receptor: Highly expanded clone sizes could be underestimated if identical TCR molecules share a barcode. Clones above 20 RNA copies held over 99% of molecules in CMV-specific effector cells but under 1% in naive cells. When barcode sub-clustering was not used, chimeric consensus sequences inflated TCR diversity, with chimeras reaching as high as 47%. Modeling gave about three recovered TCR RNA copies per cell versus about ten by digital PCR, implying about 30% capture efficiency. Spiked-in Jurkat TCR RNA (around eleven copies' worth), which is not part of the donor repertoire, was contained in the naive libraries. Even against a background of roughly 1 million naive CD8 T cells, spiked-in Jurkat TCR RNA amounting to a single cell's worth was reported to be detectable.

The germline V gene supplies CDR1 KGHDR and CDR2 SFDVKD. Germline trimming: 4 bases from V, 7 bases from J; junction bases outside gene matches: 12. The CDR3 has 17 amino acids, counting the end cysteine and phenylalanine. Only CDR3 DNA remains: 51 bases, in frame from the first base. Libraries were made using PCR. Instrument used: NextSeq 500. Preparation of bulk TCR libraries followed a previously described approach, with the TCR primers listed in Table S5. The Qiagen AllPrep DNA/RNA kit was used to purify total RNA. Before analysis, reads from multiple sequencing runs of the same library were pooled. The source study handled its data this way. Reads were retained only if the reads had an exact TCR constant sequence, and the retained reads were trimmed to 150 nt and grouped according to their 12-nt molecular barcodes. Reads within each barcode group were sub-clustered using a 15% Levenshtein threshold, and quality-weighted consensus sequences were constructed for each RNA molecule. Non-functional sequences were excluded, and lower-count sequences lying one edit away from another sequence were also excluded. On the basis of fitting two negative binomial distributions, barcode sub-clusters with fewer than 20% of the maximum read count were discarded. TCRdb took the public reads, trimmed them with fastp at Q25, ran MiXCR for clone calling and kept in-frame beta chains. Rows are combined by CDR3 protein, so each entry shows the most common genes and DNA. The V and J calls and clone size come from TCRdb's table, not from the authors' own analysis. This sample lists roughly 630,000 distinct CDR3 sequences; 25% were detected once. About 0.73% of the sample is held by the ten biggest clonotypes.

Libraries of naive CD8 T cells were built from anywhere between about 19,000 and 1,000,000 sorted cells, with 10%, 30% or 50% of the purified RNA used. Naive CD8 T cells, defined as CD8+CD4-CCR7+CD45RA+, were FACS-sorted into RLT Plus buffer on a BD FACSAria II. To test detection sensitivity, Jurkat RNA equal to 10 or so TCR copies was added to samples of about 20,000-1,000,000 naive CD8 T cells. Enrichment of CD8 T cells was performed with RosetteSep CD8+ T Cell Enrichment Cocktail and Ficoll-Paque, after which ACK red cell lysis was carried out. For this clonotype: The clone's antigen remains unknown. Nothing much larger sits one base from this clone, and base qualities are not available.

What was sequenced was naive CD8+ T cells from blood, with Jurkat cell RNA spiked in. The label giving this sample's cell subset or site can be read as: FACS-sorted CD8+CD4-CCR7+CD45RA+ naive T cells. Recombination connected TRBV24-1 to TRBJ2-1; a stretch of 10 junction bases matches TRBD1. This clonotype was sampled from a human donor in good health. Some libraries in this study had Jurkat cell RNA spiked in. The DNA sequence reads TGTGCCACCAGTGACCGCCCCGGGACAGGGGATGCGAATGAGCAGTTCTTC. Translated, it gives CATSDRPGTGDANEQFF.